The 12 T cell receptor beta chains below come from one sample, sequenced in a study of shared clonotypes between healthy human individuals. Assay: immunoSEQ multiplex PCR; the TCRdb copy retains only in-frame clones and omits some. Among over 850,000 clones listed, 78% were seen once. Sequences were obtained from memory CD4+ T cells from PBMCs. Subset: CD45RA-negative fraction. The receptors stem from a man younger than 35 in good health. Some clones in this sample may be carry-over from other donors' samples.

This clone was found many times. The CDR3 spells CASSIRASPAEKLFF. The CDR3 region has the DNA TGTGCCAGTAGTATAAGGGCCAGCCCGGCCGAAAAACTGTTTTTT. The chain couples TRBV19 to TRBJ1-4; D remains unclear. V dropped 2 bases and J dropped 8 bases, with 15 bases sitting between them. The CDR3 spans 15 residues. CDR1 and CDR2 from the germline V gene are LNHDA and SQIVND (reference sequence).

The chain carries TRBV5-1 and TRBJ2-2; D is unresolved. The germline gives CDR1 SGHRS, CDR2 YFSETQ. The CDR3 is 14 amino acids. Trimming pared 7 bases from V and 1 base from J, leaving 11 bases between. For the CDR3, the DNA is TGCGCCAGCTCATATTACAGGAACACCGGGGAGCTGTTTTTT. It encodes CASSYYRNTGELFF.

About this clone: Other nucleotide sequences from this sample produce the same CDR3. V usage is TRBV7-9 and J usage is TRBJ2-1; 11 bases align to TRBD2. Germline values: CDR1 SEHNR, CDR2 FQNEAQ (reference sequence). Trimming cost V 5 bases and J 7 bases; bases outside gene matches: 7. This CDR3 is built from 15 residues. CDR3 coding DNA: TGTGCCAGCAGCCGAAGGCTAGCGGGAGGAAATGAGCAGTTCTTC. Protein product: CASSRRLAGGNEQFF.

This chain connects TRBV7-8 to TRBJ2-7; D remains ambiguous. Germline assignment: CDR1 SGHVS and CDR2 FQNEAQ. Trimming shortened V by 1 base and J by 3 bases, and 7 bases separated the two germline ends. This CDR3 region has 13 residues. In DNA form, the CDR3 reads TGTGCCAGCAGCTTAGGGAGCATCTACGAGCAGTACTTC. This gives the protein CASSLGSIYEQYF.

The rearrangement joins TRBV5-1 to TRBJ1-5; D is undetermined. Trimming left V 5 bases short and J 0 bases short, with 6 bases between. CDR3 size: 13 residues. Germline loops: CDR1 SGHRS, CDR2 YFSETQ. This CDR3 is CASRSRSNQPQHF. The CDR3 DNA is TGCGCCAGCAGATCGCGTAGCAATCAGCCCCAGCATTTT.

This chain connects TRBV5-1 to TRBJ1-6; D ambiguous. Trimming cost V 2 bases and J 8 bases, with 11 bases left between them. The CDR3 length is 14 residues. Germline CDR1 is SGHRS and CDR2 is YFSETQ. The CDR3 sequence is CASSFSGTDSPLHF. The CDR3 DNA reads TGCGCCAGCAGCTTCTCCGGAACGGATTCACCCCTCCACTTT.

The chain couples TRBV19 to TRBJ1-1, with D unresolved. From germline, CDR1 is LNHDA and CDR2 SQIVND (reference sequence). The CDR3 length is 13 residues. The V gene lost 8 bases and the J gene lost 1 base, with 11 bases spanning the gap. CDR3 sequence: CASCTVRNTEAFF. CDR3 in DNA: TGTGCCAGTTGCACAGTGAGGAACACTGAAGCTTTCTTT.

In its sample, this clone was seen many times. V usage is TRBV28 and J usage is TRBJ1-2; a possible D gene is TRBD1 (5 bases). The CDR3 covers 15 residues. V lost 6 bases and J lost 8, with 22 bases in between. Germline V gene lookup returns CDR1 MDHEN and CDR2 SYDVKM. CDR3 sequence reads: CASRPPGATPEGYTF. DNA of the CDR3: TGTGCCAGCAGGCCCCCCGGGGCGACCCCGGAGGGCTACACCTTC.

This clone was recorded only once. The chain combines TRBV5-1 with TRBJ1-2; 9 positions agree with TRBD1. The CDR3 is made up of 13 amino acids. Trimming took 4 bases from V and 7 from J; bases not matched to a gene: 5. CDR1 is SGHRS, CDR2 YFSETQ, per germline. DNA of the CDR3: TGCGCCAGCAGCACCGGACAGGGGTCTGGCTACACCTTC. Translation gives CASSTGQGSGYTF.

The chain recombines TRBV5-5 with TRBJ1-1; D is unclear. The CDR3 length is 14 residues. The germline V gene encodes CDR1 SGHKS and CDR2 YYEKEE (reference sequence). V was trimmed by 4 bases and J by 5 bases, leaving 15 bases between them. In DNA, the CDR3 is TGTGCCAGCAGCCGGGGAGGGATGACTACTGAAGCTTTCTTT. Translating gives CASSRGGMTTEAFF.

The genes are TRBV14 and TRBJ2-1; TRBD2 matches 10 bases. The CDR3 is 15 amino acids. The germline V gene has CDR1 SGHDN and CDR2 FVKESK. V shed 4 bases and J 5 bases; nucleotides not matched to a gene: 5. The CDR3 bases are TGTGCCAGCAGCCGAGTAGCGGGAGGAGACAATGAGCAGTTCTTC. It translates to CASSRVAGGDNEQFF.

This sequence joins TRBV7-6 and TRBJ2-5; the D is unclear. Germline assignment: CDR1 SGHVS and CDR2 FNYEAQ. There are 12 residues in the CDR3. V was clipped by 8 bases and J by 5 bases, with 12 bases between them. CDR3 sequence (DNA): TGTGCCAGCGACGAAGAAGGGGAGACCCAGTACTTC. This gives the protein CASDEEGETQYF. Using reference TRBV7-6 and TRBJ2-5 for the parts outside the CDR3, the full variable domain is GAGVSQSPRYKVTKRGQDVALRCDPISGHVSLYWYRQALGQGPEFLTYFNYEAQQDKSGLPNDRFSAERPEGSISTLTIQRTEQRDSAMYRCASDEEGETQYFGPGTRLLVL.